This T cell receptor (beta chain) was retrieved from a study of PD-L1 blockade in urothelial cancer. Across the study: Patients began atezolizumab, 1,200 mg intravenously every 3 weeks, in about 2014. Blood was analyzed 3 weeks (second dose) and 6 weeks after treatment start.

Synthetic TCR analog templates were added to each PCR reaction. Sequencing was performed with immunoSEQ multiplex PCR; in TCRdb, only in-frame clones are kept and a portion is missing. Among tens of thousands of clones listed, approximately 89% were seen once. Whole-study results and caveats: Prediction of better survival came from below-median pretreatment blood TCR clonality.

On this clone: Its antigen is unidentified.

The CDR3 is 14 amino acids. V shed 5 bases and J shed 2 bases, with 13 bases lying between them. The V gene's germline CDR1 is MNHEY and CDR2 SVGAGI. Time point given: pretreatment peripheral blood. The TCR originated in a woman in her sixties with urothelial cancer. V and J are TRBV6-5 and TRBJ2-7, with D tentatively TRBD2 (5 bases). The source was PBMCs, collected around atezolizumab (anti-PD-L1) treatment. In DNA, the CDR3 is TGTGCCAGCAGTCAAGGACTCGGGACCTACGAGCAGTACTTC. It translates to CASSQGLGTYEQYF.